The 3 T cell receptor beta chains below come from one sample, sequenced in a study of T cell responses to AZD1222 COVID-19 vaccine. This table comes from immunoSEQ multiplex PCR, and its TCRdb copy is limited to in-frame clones, with some not included. The profile shows 160,000 or so clones, roughly 90% of them singletons. The sequences come from peripheral blood, collected on day 0 of AZD1222 vaccination. All receptors derive from an adult in good health.

The genes are TRBV5-1 and TRBJ2-2; 10 bases fit TRBD1. The germline V gene has CDR1 SGHRS and CDR2 YFSETQ. This CDR3 comprises 17 residues. The J segment lost 3 bases and the V segment lost 6 bases, leaving 11 bases of the junction unmatched. The CDR3 sequence is CASTLRGQGMDTGELFF. The CDR3 DNA reads TGCGCCAGCACCCTTCGGGGACAGGGGATGGACACCGGGGAGCTGTTTTTT.

The rearrangement uses TRBV7-8 and TRBJ1-4; D possibly corresponds to TRBD1 (5 bases). The germline V gene encodes CDR1 SGHVS and CDR2 FQNEAQ. V was cut by 2 bases and J by 7 bases, with 20 bases left in between. The CDR3 is 17 amino acids. The CDR3 region is CASSLLQGPTAFEKLFF. CDR3 in DNA: TGTGCCAGCAGCTTACTTCAGGGACCTACGGCTTTTGAAAAACTGTTTTTT.

A single count supports this clone. The V call is TRBV19, the J call TRBJ1-1, with 7 bases fitting TRBD1. CDR1 LNHDA and CDR2 SQIVND come from the germline V gene (reference sequence). V shed 4 bases and J 2 bases; nucleotides not matched to a gene: 10. The CDR3 contains 16 residues. The CDR3 nucleotides read TGTGCCAGTAGTAGAAGGACAGGAAACGTAAACACTGAAGCTTTCTTT. Its translation: CASSRRTGNVNTEAFF.